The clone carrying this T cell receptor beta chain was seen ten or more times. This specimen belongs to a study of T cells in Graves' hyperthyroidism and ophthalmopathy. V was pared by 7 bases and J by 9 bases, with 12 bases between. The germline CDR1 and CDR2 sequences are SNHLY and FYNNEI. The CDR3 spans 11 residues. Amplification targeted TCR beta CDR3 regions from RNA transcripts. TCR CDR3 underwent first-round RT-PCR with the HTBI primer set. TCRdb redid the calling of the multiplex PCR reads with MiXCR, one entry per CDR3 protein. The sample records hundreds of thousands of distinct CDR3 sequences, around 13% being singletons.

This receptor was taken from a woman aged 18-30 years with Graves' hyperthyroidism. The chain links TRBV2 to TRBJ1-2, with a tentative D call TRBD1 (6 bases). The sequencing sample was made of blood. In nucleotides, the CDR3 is TGTGCCAGCACCCAGGGGCGAAGCTACACCTTC. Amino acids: CASTQGRSYTF.